This entry lists 12 T cell receptor beta chains sequenced from one sample in a study of high-grade serous ovarian cancer treatment subgroups. Tumor samples were taken before definitive surgery or chemotherapy. Produced via immunoSEQ multiplex PCR; TCRdb's table is partial and in-frame only. The data contain about 3,500 clones, over 65% of them singletons. Sequenced: tumor tissue. Every receptor here comes from a human donor with high-grade serous ovarian cancer.

The V gene is TRBV5-6, the J gene TRBJ2-1, with unresolved D. Deletions cut 2 bases from V and 6 bases from J, with 9 bases between. In germline, CDR1 is SGHDT, CDR2 YYEEEE. There are 13 residues in the CDR3. The CDR3: CASSFGQVNEQFF. The CDR3 DNA is TGTGCCAGCAGCTTTGGGCAGGTCAATGAGCAGTTCTTC.

The chain is built from TRBV7-9 and TRBJ2-2; D gene unclear. Germline CDR1 and CDR2: SEHNR and FQNEAQ (reference sequence). Trimming shortened V by 2 bases and J by 0 bases, and 7 bases separated the two germline ends. This CDR3 contains 15 residues. The CDR3 sequence: CASSLTSTNTGELFF. CDR3 coding DNA: TGTGCCAGCAGCTTAACTTCTACGAACACCGGGGAGCTGTTTTTT.

This sequence joins TRBV2 and TRBJ2-5; 8 bases are shared with TRBD1. Germline V gene sequence: CDR1 SNHLY, CDR2 FYNNEI. The CDR3 is made up of 15 amino acids. The V gene end was trimmed by 5 bases and the J gene end by 5 bases; junction bases not matched to a gene: 10. CDR3 nucleotides: TGTGCCAGCAGTTACCGGACAGGGCAAGGGGAGACCCAGTACTTC. Translation gives CASSYRTGQGETQYF.

CDR3 DNA sequence: TGTGCCAGTACAGCAAACACCGGGGAGCTGTTTTTT. Its protein product is CASTANTGELFF. This chain links TRBV19 with TRBJ2-2, with D hard to call. The CDR3 length is 12 residues. With 7 bases removed from V and 2 bases from J, the gap between germline ends came to 5 bases. Germline V CDR1 and CDR2: LNHDA, SQIVND (reference sequence).

V gene TRBV5-8 combines with J gene TRBJ2-7; D is undetermined. Germline V gives CDR1 SGHTS, CDR2 YDEGEE. This CDR3 has 12 amino acids. Between the trimmed V and J ends, which lost 4 bases and 6 bases, there was a span of 11 bases. The CDR3 nucleotides read TGTGCCAGCAGCAGGGCTCTCGGCGAGCAGTACTTC. Translating it yields CASSRALGEQYF.

The chain combines TRBV19 with TRBJ2-3, with D possibly TRBD1 on 5 matching bases. The V end lost 5 bases, the J end lost 6 bases, and 18 bases lay between the germline ends. The CDR3 totals 15 residues. The germline V gene has CDR1 LNHDA and CDR2 SQIVND (reference sequence). CDR3 in amino acids: CASSFLLQGGDTQYF. CDR3 DNA sequence: TGTGCCAGTAGTTTCCTCCTCCAGGGCGGTGATACGCAGTATTTT.

Comments on this clone: A clone one base away is much larger, so this may be a read error. This sample includes further DNA sequences coding for the same CDR3. This chain joins TRBV5-4 and TRBJ2-7; TRBD1 matches at 8 bases. Germline assignment: CDR1 SGHNT and CDR2 YYREEE (reference sequence). This CDR3 region has 15 residues. V was pared by 4 bases and J by 1 base, with 7 bases of the junction left unmatched. The CDR3 DNA reads TGTGCCAGCAGCCAAGACAGGGGTCTATCCTACGAGCAGTACTTC. It codes for CASSQDRGLSYEQYF.

The rearrangement links TRBV5-6 to TRBJ1-1; D is unresolved. This CDR3 spans 14 amino acids. Trimming left V 4 bases short and J 1 base short, with 11 bases between. Germline V lookup: CDR1 SGHDT, CDR2 YYEEEE. Here the CDR3 reads CASSPRRQNTEAFF. CDR3 sequence (DNA): TGTGCCAGCAGCCCTCGACGTCAGAACACTGAAGCTTTCTTT.

This clone was observed once. This chain uses TRBV7-7 with TRBJ1-6; D ambiguous. The CDR3 spans 17 residues. Germline values: CDR1 SSHAT, CDR2 FNYEAQ (reference sequence). V was clipped by 5 bases and J by 0 bases, with 14 bases between them. The chain's CDR3 is CASSAHPVSSYNSPLHF. In nucleotides, the CDR3 is TGTGCCAGCAGCGCTCACCCAGTGAGCTCCTATAATTCACCCCTCCACTTT.

The V call is TRBV4-1, the J call TRBJ1-2; no definite D call. Germline-derived CDR1 and CDR2 are MGHRA and YSYEKL. V dropped 2 bases and J dropped 8 bases, with 18 bases sitting between them. This CDR3 spans 15 amino acids. The CDR3 loop is CASSQPETGMRGYTF. The CDR3 bases are TGCGCCAGCAGCCAACCCGAGACGGGGATGAGGGGCTACACCTTC.

V gene TRBV7-1 combines with J gene TRBJ2-7; 8 bases line up with TRBD2. TRBV7-1 is marked as an open reading frame, function uncertain. This CDR3 is 14 amino acids long. Trimming removed 3 bases from V and 3 bases from J; junction bases left unmatched: 4. CDR3 sequence (DNA): TGTGCCAGCAGCTCGCCACGGGGGGGCTACGAGCAGTACTTC. Its translation: CASSSPRGGYEQYF.

The chain employs TRBV18 and TRBJ2-7, with a possible D match to TRBD1 (6 bases). CDR3 length: 13 amino acids. Germline lookup yields CDR1 KGHSH and CDR2 LQKENI. V lost 3 bases, J lost 6 bases, and 12 bases lay in between. The CDR3 nucleotides read TGTGCCAGCTCACCGGGACAACCCCCCGAGCAGTACTTC. Translation gives CASSPGQPPEQYF.